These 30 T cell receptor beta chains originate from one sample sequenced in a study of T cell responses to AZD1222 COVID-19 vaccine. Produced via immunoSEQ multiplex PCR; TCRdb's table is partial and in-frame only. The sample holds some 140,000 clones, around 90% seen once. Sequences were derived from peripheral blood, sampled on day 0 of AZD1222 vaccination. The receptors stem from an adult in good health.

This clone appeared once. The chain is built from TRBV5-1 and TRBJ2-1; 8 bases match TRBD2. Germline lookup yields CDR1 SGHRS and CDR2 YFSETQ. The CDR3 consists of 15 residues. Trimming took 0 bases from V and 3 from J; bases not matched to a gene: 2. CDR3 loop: CASSLVSGGYNEQFF. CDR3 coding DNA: TGCGCCAGCAGCTTGGTCAGCGGGGGCTACAATGAGCAGTTCTTC. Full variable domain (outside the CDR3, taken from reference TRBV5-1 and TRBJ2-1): KAGVTQTPRYLIKTRGQQVTLSCSPISGHRSVSWYQQTPGQGLQFLFEYFSETQRNKGNFPGRFSGRQFSNSRSEMNVSTLELGDSALYLCASSLVSGGYNEQFFGPGTRLTVL.

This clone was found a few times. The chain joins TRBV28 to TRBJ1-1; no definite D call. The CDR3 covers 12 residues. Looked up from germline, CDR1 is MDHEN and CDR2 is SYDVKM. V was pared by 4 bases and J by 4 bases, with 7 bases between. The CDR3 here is CASSWQFTEAFF. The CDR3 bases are TGTGCCAGCAGTTGGCAATTCACTGAAGCTTTCTTT.

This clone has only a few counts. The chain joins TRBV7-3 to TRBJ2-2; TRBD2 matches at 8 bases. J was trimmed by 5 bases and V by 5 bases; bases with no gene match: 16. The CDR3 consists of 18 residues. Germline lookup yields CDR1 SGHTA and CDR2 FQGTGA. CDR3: CASSLQAGASLGTGELFF. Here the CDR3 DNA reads TGTGCCAGCAGCCTCCAAGCGGGGGCCAGTTTGGGTACCGGGGAGCTGTTTTTT. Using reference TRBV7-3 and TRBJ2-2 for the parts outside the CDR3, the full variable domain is GAGVSQTPSNKVTEKGKYVELRCDPISGHTALYWYRQSLGQGPEFLIYFQGTGAADDSGLPNDRFFAVRPEGSVSTLKIQRTERGDSAVYLCASSLQAGASLGTGELFFGEGSRLTVL.

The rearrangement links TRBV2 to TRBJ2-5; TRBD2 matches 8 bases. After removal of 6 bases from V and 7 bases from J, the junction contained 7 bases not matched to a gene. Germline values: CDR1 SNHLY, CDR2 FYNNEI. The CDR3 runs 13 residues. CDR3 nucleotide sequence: TGTGCCAGCAGCGAGTTAGCGGGGAGGACCCAGTACTTC. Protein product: CASSELAGRTQYF.

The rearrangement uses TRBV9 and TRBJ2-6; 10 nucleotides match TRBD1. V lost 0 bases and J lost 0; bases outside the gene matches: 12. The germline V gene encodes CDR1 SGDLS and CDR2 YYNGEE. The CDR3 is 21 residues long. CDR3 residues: CASSVGSRDRGIGSGANVLTF. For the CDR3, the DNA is TGTGCCAGCAGCGTAGGCTCCCGGGACAGGGGAATTGGCTCTGGGGCCAACGTCCTGACTTTC.

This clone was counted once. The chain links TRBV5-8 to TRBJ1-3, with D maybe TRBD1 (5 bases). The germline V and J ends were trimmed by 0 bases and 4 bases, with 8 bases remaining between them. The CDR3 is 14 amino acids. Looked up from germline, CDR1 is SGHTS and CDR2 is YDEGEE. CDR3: CASSLVGGGNTIYF. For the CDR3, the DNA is TGTGCCAGCAGCTTGGTCGGGGGAGGAAACACCATATATTTT.

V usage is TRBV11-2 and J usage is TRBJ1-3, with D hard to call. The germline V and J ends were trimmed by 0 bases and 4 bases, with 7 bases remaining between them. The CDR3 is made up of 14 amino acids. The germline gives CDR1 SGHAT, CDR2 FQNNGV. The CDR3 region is CASSLDQAGNTIYF. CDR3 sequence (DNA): TGTGCCAGCAGCTTAGACCAGGCCGGAAACACCATATATTTT.

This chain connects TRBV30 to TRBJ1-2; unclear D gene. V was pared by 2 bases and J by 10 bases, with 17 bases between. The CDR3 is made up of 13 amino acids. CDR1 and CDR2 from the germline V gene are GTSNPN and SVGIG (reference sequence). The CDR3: CAWSQPGSWDYTF. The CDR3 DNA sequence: TGTGCCTGGAGTCAACCCGGGTCGTGGGACTACACCTTC.

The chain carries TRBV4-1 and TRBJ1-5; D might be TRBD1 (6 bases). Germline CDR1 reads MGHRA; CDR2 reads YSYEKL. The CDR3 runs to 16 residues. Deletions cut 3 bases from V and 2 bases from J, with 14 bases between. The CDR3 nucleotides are TGCGCCAGCAGCCAGCCCCCCCCAGGGGGCAATCAGCCCCAGCATTTT. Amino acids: CASSQPPPGGNQPQHF.

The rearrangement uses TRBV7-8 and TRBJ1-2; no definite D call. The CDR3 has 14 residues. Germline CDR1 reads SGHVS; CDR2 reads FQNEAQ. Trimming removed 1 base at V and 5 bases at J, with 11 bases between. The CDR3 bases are TGTGCCAGCAGCTTAGGTCGGGAGCAATATGGCTACACCTTC. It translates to CASSLGREQYGYTF.

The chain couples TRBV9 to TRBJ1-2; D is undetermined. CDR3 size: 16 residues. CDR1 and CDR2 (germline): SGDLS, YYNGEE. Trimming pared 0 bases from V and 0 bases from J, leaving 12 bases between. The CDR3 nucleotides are TGTGCCAGCAGCGTAGTCATGGAGCCCGCTAACTATGGCTACACCTTC. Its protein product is CASSVVMEPANYGYTF.

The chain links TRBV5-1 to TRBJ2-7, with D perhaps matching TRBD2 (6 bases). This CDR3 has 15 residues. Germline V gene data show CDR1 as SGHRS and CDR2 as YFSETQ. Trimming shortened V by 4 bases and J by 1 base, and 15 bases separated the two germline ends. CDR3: CASSLSGGESYEQYF. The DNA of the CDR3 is TGCGCCAGCAGCCTTTCGGGCGGGGAGTCCTACGAGCAGTACTTC. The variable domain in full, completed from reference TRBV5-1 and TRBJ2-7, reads KAGVTQTPRYLIKTRGQQVTLSCSPISGHRSVSWYQQTPGQGLQFLFEYFSETQRNKGNFPGRFSGRQFSNSRSEMNVSTLELGDSALYLCASSLSGGESYEQYFGPGTRLTVT.

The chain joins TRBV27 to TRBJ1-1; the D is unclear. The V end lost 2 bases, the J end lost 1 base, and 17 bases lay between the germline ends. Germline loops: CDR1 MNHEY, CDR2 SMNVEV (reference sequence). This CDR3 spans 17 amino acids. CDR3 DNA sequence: TGTGCCAGCAGTTTAGGCGGGTGGGCCCAGAAGAACACTGAAGCTTTCTTT. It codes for CASSLGGWAQKNTEAFF.

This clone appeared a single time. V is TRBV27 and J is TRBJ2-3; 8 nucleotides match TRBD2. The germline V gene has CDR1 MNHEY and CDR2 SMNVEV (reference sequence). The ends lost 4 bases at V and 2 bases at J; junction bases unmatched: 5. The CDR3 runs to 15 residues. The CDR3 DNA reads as TGTGCCAGCAGTTCGCGGGGGGCCAACACAGATACGCAGTATTTT. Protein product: CASSSRGANTDTQYF.

This CDR3 reads CASSLGGRQGVRGYTF. In DNA, the CDR3 is TGTGCCAGCAGCTTAGGAGGGAGGCAGGGGGTGAGGGGCTACACCTTC. This chain joins TRBV13 and TRBJ1-2; 7 bases fit TRBD1. Per the germline V gene, CDR1 is PRHDT and CDR2 is FYEKMQ (reference sequence). This CDR3 region has 16 residues. The J segment lost 8 bases and the V segment lost 0 bases, leaving 12 bases of the junction unmatched.

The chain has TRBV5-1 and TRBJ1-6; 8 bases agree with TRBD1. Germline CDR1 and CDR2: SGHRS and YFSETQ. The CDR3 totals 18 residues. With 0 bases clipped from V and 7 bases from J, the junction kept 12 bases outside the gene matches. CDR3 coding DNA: TGCGCCAGCAGCTTGGAGGGGAGCTGGACAGGGCAAAATTCACCCCTCCACTTT. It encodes CASSLEGSWTGQNSPLHF.

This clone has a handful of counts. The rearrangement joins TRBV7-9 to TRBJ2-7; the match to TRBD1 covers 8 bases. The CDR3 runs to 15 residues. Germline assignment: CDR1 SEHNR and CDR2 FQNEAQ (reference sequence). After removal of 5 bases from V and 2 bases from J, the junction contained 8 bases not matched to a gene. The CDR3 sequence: CASSQTDRGPYEQYF. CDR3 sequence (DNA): TGTGCCAGCAGCCAGACCGACAGGGGACCCTACGAGCAGTACTTC.

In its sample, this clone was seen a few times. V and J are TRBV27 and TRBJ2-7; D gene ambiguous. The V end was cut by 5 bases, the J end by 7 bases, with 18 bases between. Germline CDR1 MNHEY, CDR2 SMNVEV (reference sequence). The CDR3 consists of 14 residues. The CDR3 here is CASSGWSRAQEQYF. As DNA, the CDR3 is TGTGCCAGCAGTGGGTGGAGCCGTGCCCAAGAGCAGTACTTC.

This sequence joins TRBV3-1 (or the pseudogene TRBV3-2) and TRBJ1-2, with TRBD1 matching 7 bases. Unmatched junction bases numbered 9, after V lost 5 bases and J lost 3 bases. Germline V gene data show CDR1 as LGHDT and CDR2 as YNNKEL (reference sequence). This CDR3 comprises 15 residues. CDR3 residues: CASSTHRGSYYGYTF. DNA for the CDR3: TGTGCCAGCAGCACTCACAGGGGTTCCTACTATGGCTACACCTTC.

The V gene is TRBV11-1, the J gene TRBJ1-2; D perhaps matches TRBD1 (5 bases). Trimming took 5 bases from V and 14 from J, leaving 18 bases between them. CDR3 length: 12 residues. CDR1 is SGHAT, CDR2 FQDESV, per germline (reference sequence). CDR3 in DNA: TGTGCCAGCAGCACCTCCTACGGGGGAGAGACCTTC. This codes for CASSTSYGGETF.

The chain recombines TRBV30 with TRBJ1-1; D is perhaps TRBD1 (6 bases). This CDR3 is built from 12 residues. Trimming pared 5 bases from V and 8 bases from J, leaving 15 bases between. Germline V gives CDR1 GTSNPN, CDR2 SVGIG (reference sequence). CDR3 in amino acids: CAWGWGRTEAFF. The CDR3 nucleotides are TGTGCCTGGGGATGGGGGCGCACGGAAGCTTTCTTT.

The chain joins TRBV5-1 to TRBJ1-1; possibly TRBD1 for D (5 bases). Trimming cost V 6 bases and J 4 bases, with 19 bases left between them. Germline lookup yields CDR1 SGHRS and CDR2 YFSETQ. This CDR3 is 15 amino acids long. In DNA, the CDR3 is TGCGCCAGCAAGCGGGACCCGACCGGGAGCACTGAAGCTTTCTTT. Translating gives CASKRDPTGSTEAFF.

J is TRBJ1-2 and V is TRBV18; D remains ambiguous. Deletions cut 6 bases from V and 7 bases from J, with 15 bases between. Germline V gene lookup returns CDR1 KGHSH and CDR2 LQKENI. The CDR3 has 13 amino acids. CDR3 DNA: TGTGCCAGCTCGCCTATTGACCGGTCTGGCTACACCTTC. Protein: CASSPIDRSGYTF.

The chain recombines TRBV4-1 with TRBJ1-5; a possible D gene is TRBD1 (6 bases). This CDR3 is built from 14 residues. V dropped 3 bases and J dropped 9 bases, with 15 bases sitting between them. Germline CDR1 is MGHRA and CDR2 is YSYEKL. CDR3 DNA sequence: TGCGCCAGCAGCCAGGGGGGCTCAGGTGGGCCCCAGCATTTT. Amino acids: CASSQGGSGGPQHF.

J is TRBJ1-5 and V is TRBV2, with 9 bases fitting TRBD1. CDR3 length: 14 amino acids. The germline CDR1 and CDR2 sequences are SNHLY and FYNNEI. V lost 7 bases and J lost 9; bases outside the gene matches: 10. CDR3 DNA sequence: TGTGCCAGCATTGGTGACAGGGGGATTGGGCCCCAGCATTTT. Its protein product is CASIGDRGIGPQHF.

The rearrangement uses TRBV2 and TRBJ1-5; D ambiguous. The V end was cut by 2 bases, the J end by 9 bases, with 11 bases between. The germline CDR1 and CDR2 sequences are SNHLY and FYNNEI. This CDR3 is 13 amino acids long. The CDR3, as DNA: TGTGCCAGCAGTGAAAATACACTTAGGCCCCAGCATTTT. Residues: CASSENTLRPQHF.

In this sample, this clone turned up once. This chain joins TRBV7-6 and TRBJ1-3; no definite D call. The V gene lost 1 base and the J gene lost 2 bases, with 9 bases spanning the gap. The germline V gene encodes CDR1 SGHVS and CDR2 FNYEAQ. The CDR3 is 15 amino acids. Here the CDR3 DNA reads TGTGCCAGCAGCTTAGACGCCGCCACTGGAAACACCATATATTTT. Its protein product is CASSLDAATGNTIYF.

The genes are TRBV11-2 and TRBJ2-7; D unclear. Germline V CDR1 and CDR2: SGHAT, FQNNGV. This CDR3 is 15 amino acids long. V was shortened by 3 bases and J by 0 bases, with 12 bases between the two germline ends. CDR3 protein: CASSFTPGSSYEQYF. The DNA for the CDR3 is TGTGCCAGCAGCTTTACGCCCGGGTCCTCCTACGAGCAGTACTTC.

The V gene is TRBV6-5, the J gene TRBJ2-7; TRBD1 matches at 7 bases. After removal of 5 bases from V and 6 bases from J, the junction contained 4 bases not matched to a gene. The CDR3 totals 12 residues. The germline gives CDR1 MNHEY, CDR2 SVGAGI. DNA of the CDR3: TGTGCCAGCAGTCGAGGGGGCGCCGAGCAGTACTTC. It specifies CASSRGGAEQYF.

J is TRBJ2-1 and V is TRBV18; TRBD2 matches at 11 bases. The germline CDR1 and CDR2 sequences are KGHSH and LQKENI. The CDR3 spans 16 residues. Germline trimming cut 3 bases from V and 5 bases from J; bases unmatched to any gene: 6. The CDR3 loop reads CASSPGTSGLHNEQFF. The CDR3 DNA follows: TGTGCCAGCTCACCGGGGACTAGCGGACTCCACAATGAGCAGTTCTTC.